The entry below describes one T cell receptor beta chain. Its antigen remains undetermined. Base qualities are not at hand, and no much larger clone is one base apart. The CDR3 regions of human TCRbeta chains were analyzed by immunosequencing. The original methods were these. Repertoire TCRs were checked for matches against a reference library of SARS-CoV-2-specific TCRs that had been generated using the MIRA antigen-specificity platform. Breadth meant the fraction of unique TCRs that were SARS-CoV-2-associated, whereas depth meant the fraction of total T cells that were SARS-CoV-2-associated. Using the MIRA data, each spike-specific TCR was assigned both to the spike region to which the TCR was reactive and to a CD4 or CD8 class. Log10-transformed breadth and depth values were compared by one-way ANOVA with Sidak's multiple comparisons tests. As stored in TCRdb, this immuneACCESS dataset retains in-frame rearrangements with V and J assigned. A fraction of the clones does not appear; measured against another copy, unresolved V genes explain less than half of the discrepancy, and the remainder lacks a known reason. D and trimming come from the DNA, and the V and J calls and clone size come from that table. For this sample there are 160,000 or so clones; approximately 94% appear just once. Just over 5% of the sample is held by the ten biggest clonotypes.

Trimming costs V 4 bases and J 4 bases, and their ends lie 13 bases apart. The germline V gene (reference sequence) yields LNHDA for CDR1 and SQIVND for CDR2. The CDR3 contains 15 residues, cysteine and phenylalanine counted. This entry keeps only the CDR3 DNA: 45 bases, framed from base 1. These data come from a study of T cell responses to AZD1222 COVID-19 vaccine (dated by TCRdb to about 2021). For the wider study: TCR sequencing was performed for about 250 trial participants, of whom roughly 200 were given two doses of AZD1222 and some 26 were given two doses of MenACWY control vaccine. Enrollment into the trials was organized by age into subgroups of 18-55, 56-69 and 70-plus years, and those subgroups contained about 160, 30 and 59 TCR-sequenced participants, respectively.

Paper-wide results and their limitations: Because no day 14 peak-response samples were available, repertoires were characterized only after the peak T cell response. In the small 56-69-year group, the increase in depth fell short of significance, most likely because of low power. The vaccine-associated CD4 TCRs covered the entire spike protein, and the dominant responses fell in regions 160-218 and 743-854. Reportedly, almost half of the unique spike-specific TCRs recognized epitopes lying outside the regions that are mutated in the B.1.351 and B.1.1.7 variants. Spike-specific TCR breadth and depth rose significantly after two AZD1222 doses compared with day 0 and with MenACWY recipients. Conclusions about previously exposed vaccinees were limited because only six or seven AZD1222 recipients were SARS-CoV-2 seropositive at baseline. Participants were mostly white British and included more females than males, and it was suggested by the authors that clonal diversity may have been underestimated.

Read against the paper, the sample's time point label means: about 28 days (+/-7) after the second vaccine dose. AZD1222 recipients given second doses at about 4 weeks or at about 12 weeks were pooled, since spike-specific TCR depth and breadth were not found to differ between the two schedules. Samples from vaccinated people were obtained from the UK trials COV001 and COV002, which included a single-blind randomized controlled phase 2/3 trial of AZD1222 (ChAdOx1 nCoV-19) in healthy adults. For TCRbeta chain sequencing, PBMC samples were collected from trial participants at day 0 and at day 28 after the second dose.

The sequence was collected from an adult who received the AZD1222 COVID-19 vaccine. Recombination linked TRBV19 to TRBJ2-2; a tentative D match to TRBD2 spans 6 bases. The sample in question was peripheral blood, obtained 28 days after the second AZD1222 dose. CDR3 loop: CASSRGGAGTGELFF. Here is the DNA: TGTGCCAGTAGTAGAGGCGGGGCGGGCACCGGGGAGCTGTTTTTT.